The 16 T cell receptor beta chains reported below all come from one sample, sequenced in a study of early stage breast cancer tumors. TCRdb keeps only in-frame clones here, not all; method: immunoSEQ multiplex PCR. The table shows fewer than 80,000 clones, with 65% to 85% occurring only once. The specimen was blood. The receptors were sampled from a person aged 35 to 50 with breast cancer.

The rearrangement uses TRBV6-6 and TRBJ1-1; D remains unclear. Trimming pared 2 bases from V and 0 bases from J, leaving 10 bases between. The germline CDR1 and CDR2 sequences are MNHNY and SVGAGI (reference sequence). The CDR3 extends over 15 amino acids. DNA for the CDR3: TGTGCCAGCAGTTACGGGGAGGGCATGAACACTGAAGCTTTCTTT. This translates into CASSYGEGMNTEAFF.

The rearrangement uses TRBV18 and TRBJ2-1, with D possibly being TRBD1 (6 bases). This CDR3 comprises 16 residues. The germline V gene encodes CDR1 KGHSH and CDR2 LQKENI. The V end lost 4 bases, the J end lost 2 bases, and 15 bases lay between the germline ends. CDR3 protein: CASSLEQGIAYNEQFF. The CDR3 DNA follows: TGTGCCAGCTCACTAGAACAGGGAATCGCCTACAATGAGCAGTTCTTC.

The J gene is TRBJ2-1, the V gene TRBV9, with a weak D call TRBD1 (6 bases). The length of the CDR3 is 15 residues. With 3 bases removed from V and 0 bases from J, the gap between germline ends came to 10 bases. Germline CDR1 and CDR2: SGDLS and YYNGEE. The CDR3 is CASSATGSSYNEQFF. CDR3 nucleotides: TGTGCCAGCAGCGCTACAGGGAGCTCCTACAATGAGCAGTTCTTC.

The CDR3 is CASSRDRGETQYF. Here the CDR3 DNA reads TGTGCCAGCAGCAGGGACAGGGGGGAGACCCAGTACTTC. The chain carries TRBV5-4 and TRBJ2-5; 11 bases align to TRBD1. Germline CDR1 SGHNT, CDR2 YYREEE (reference sequence). The CDR3 loop spans 13 amino acids. V shed 4 bases and J 5 bases; nucleotides not matched to a gene: 1.

This chain's CDR3 is CASSAGGGPQETQYF. The DNA of the CDR3 is TGTGCCAGCAGCGCCGGCGGGGGCCCCCAAGAGACCCAGTACTTC. The chain links TRBV9 to TRBJ2-5; tentative D call: TRBD2 (7 bases). The germline V and J ends were trimmed by 3 bases and 1 base, with 13 bases remaining between them. CDR3 length equals 15 residues. The germline V gene encodes CDR1 SGDLS and CDR2 YYNGEE. Full variable domain (remainder filled in from reference TRBV9 and TRBJ2-5): DSGVTQTPKHLITATGQRVTLRCSPRSGDLSVYWYQQSLDQGLQFLIQYYNGEERAKGNILERFSAQQFPDLHSELNLSSLELGDSALYFCASSAGGGPQETQYFGPGTRLLVL.

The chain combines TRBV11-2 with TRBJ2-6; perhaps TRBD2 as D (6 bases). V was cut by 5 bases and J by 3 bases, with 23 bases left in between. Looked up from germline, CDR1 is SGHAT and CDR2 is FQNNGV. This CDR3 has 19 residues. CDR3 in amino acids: CASSRVGGYGIGGANVLTF. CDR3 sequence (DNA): TGTGCCAGCAGCCGAGTCGGGGGTTACGGGATTGGTGGGGCCAACGTCCTGACTTTC.

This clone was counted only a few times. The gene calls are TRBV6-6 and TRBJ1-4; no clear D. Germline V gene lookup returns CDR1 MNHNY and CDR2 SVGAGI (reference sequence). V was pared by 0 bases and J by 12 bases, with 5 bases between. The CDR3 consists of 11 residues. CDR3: CASSYSKELFF. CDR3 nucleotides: TGTGCCAGCAGTTACTCAAAGGAACTGTTTTTT.

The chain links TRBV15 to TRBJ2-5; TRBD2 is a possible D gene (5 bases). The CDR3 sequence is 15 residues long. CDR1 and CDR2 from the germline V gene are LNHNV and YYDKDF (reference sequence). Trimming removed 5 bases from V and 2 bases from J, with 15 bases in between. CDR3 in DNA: TGTGCCACCAGCCCCCGAGGGCTAGTTCAAGAGACCCAGTACTTC. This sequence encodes CATSPRGLVQETQYF.

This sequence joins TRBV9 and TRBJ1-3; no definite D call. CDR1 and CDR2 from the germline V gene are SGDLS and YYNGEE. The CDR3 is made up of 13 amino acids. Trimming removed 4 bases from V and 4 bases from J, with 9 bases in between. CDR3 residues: CASSPPVGNTIYF. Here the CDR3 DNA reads TGTGCCAGCAGCCCCCCCGTGGGAAACACCATATATTTT.

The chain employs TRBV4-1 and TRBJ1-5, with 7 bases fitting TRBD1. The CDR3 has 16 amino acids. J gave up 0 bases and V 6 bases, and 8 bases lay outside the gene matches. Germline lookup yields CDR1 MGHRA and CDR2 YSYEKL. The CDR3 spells CASRPTGEYSNQPQHF. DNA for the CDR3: TGCGCCAGCAGGCCAACAGGGGAATATAGCAATCAGCCCCAGCATTTT.

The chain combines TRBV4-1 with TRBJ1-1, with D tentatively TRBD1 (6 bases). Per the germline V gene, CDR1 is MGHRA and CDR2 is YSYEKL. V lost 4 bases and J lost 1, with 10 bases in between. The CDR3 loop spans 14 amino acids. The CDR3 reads CASSPQTGNTEAFF. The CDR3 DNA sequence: TGCGCCAGCAGCCCACAGACAGGGAACACTGAAGCTTTCTTT.

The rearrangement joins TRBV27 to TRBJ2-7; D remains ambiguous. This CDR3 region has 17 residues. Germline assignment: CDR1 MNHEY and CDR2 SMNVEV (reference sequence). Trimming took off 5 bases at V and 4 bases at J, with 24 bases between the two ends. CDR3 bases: TGTGCCAGCAGTCCCACTCCAATCTCCTCCGGGTTTTACGAGCAGTACTTC. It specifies CASSPTPISSGFYEQYF.

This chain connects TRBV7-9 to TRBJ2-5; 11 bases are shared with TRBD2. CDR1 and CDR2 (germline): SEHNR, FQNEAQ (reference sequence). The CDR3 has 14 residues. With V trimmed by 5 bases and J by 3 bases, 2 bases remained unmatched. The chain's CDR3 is CASSETSGKETQYF. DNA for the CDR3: TGTGCCAGCAGCGAGACTAGCGGGAAAGAGACCCAGTACTTC.

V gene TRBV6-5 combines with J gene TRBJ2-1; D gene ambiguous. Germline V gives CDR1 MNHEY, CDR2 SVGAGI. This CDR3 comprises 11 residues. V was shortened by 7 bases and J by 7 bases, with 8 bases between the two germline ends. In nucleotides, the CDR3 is TGTGCCAGCACCCTCTGGAATGAGCAGTTCTTC. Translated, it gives CASTLWNEQFF.

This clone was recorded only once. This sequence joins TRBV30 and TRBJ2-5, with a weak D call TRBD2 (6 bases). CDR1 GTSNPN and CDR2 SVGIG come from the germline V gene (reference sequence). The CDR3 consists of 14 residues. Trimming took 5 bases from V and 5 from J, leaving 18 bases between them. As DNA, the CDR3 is TGTGCCTGGGAGGGACTTCTGGCCAGGGAGACCCAGTACTTC. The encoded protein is CAWEGLLARETQYF.

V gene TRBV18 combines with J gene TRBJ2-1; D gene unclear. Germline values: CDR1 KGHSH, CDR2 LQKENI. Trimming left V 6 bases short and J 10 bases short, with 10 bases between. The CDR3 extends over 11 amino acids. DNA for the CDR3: TGTGCCAGCTCCTCGAGGTGGGAGCAGTTCTTC. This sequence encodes CASSSRWEQFF. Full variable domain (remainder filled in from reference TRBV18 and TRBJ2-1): NAGVMQNPRHLVRRRGQEARLRCSPMKGHSHVYWYRQLPEEGLKFMVYLQKENIIDESGMPKERFSAEFPKEGPSILRIQQVVRGDSAAYFCASSSRWEQFFGPGTRLTVL.